Listed below are T cell receptor beta chains from one sample, sequenced in a study of cytomegalovirus exposure and HLA in healthy donors. Generated by immunoSEQ multiplex PCR, the TCRdb table keeps only in-frame clones and is missing some. The top ten hold about 2.7% of the sample, which has 180,000 or so clones, around 75% seen once. Sequenced input: PBMCs. The receptors derive from a male donor in good health and CMV-seronegative. The CDR3 runs from the conserved cysteine through the conserved F or W. The D gene is left open where the match is weak. Part of the rows lack a size; the others show once, few, many or a class for expanded clones.

d_gene	abundance	v_gene	j_gene	CDR3nt	CDR3aa
-	-	TRBV19	TRBJ1-4	TGTGCCAGTAGTATGAGGGCGGCCGATGAAAAACTGTTTTTT	CASSMRAADEKLFF
TRBD1	-	TRBV20-1	TRBJ1-1	TGCAGTGCAAACCGTGACAGGGACGCTTTCTTT	CSANRDRDAFF
TRBD1	once	TRBV30	TRBJ1-1	TGTGCCTGGAGTGTACAGGGGGCAACTGAAGCTTTCTTT	CAWSVQGATEAFF
-	-	TRBV19	TRBJ1-2	TGTGCCAGTAGTATACCGGGCTATGGCTACACCTTC	CASSIPGYGYTF
-	few	TRBV15	TRBJ2-3	TGTGCCACCAGCAGAGATCGACTACTACTAGATACGCAGTATTTT	CATSRDRLLLDTQYF
TRBD1	-	TRBV11-2	TRBJ1-2	TGTGCCAGCAGCTTTCCTACAGGGGGGACTCGTAACTATGGCTACACCTTC	CASSFPTGGTRNYGYTF
-	-	TRBV30	TRBJ2-7	TGTGCCTGGAGTAGGGGAACCGAGCAGTACTTC	CAWSRGTEQYF
TRBD1	-	TRBV25-1	TRBJ2-3	TGTGCCAGCAGTGAGACAGGGAGCACAGATACGCAGTATTTT	CASSETGSTDTQYF
TRBD2	-	TRBV5-4	TRBJ2-7	TGTGCCAGCAGCCTCGGACTAGCGGGGTCATCCGAGCAGTACTTC	CASSLGLAGSSEQYF
TRBD1	-	TRBV4-1	TRBJ2-2	TGCGCCAGCAGCCATGGACAGGTTGGGGCCGGGGAGCTGTTTTTT	CASSHGQVGAGELFF
-	-	TRBV7-9	TRBJ1-2	TGTTCCAGCAGCTTAGAGGCAGGGCCCTACTATGGCTACACCTTC	CSSSLEAGPYYGYTF
-	-	TRBV7-9	TRBJ1-5	TGTTCCAGCAGCCAAGGAACGGGGAGCAATCAGCCCCAGCATTTT	CSSSQGTGSNQPQHF
-	-	TRBV28	TRBJ2-7	TGTGCCAGCTCACGGAGGCGGGAGCAGTACTTC	CASSRRREQYF
TRBD2	-	TRBV11-2	TRBJ2-3	TGTGCCAGCAGCCTCCCCTCTAGCGGCCACACAGATACGCAGTATTTT	CASSLPSSGHTDTQYF
TRBD1	-	TRBV7-8	TRBJ1-1	TGTGCCAGCAGACCTCAGGGGGACGGGGCGCGCGCGGAAGCTTTCTTT	CASRPQGDGARAEAFF
-	-	TRBV28	TRBJ2-3	TGTGCCAGCAGTTTAAGCAGATTAGGAGCAGATACGCAGTATTTT	CASSLSRLGADTQYF
-	-	TRBV9	TRBJ1-6	TGTGCCAGCAGCGTAGGAGGGTTTGATTCACCCCTCCACTTT	CASSVGGFDSPLHF
-	-	TRBV14	TRBJ1-3	TGTGCCAGCAGCCCGGGGGGCAGGACTAGAACTGGAAACACCATATATTTT	CASSPGGRTRTGNTIYF
-	-	TRBV28	TRBJ2-7	TGTGCCAGCACCCTTGGGGCCATACCCTACGAGCAGTACTTC	CASTLGAIPYEQYF
-	-	TRBV27	TRBJ2-7	TGTGCCAGCAGTTTATCCCCCTTCGGGGAGCAGTACTTC	CASSLSPFGEQYF
TRBD2	-	TRBV6-5	TRBJ2-7	TGTGCCAGCAGCCCGACACTAGCGGGAGGTAACGAGCAGTACTTC	CASSPTLAGGNEQYF
-	-	TRBV9	TRBJ1-3	TGTGCCAGCAGCGCGGGAACAGGGCTAGGAGGAAACACCATATATTTT	CASSAGTGLGGNTIYF
TRBD1	-	TRBV28	TRBJ2-7	TGTGCCAGCACCCTAACCGGGACAGTGAGCTCCTACGAGCAGTACTTC	CASTLTGTVSSYEQYF
-	-	TRBV7-2	TRBJ1-1	TGTGCCAGCAGCCGGGGAGCCCTCCTCTTGTGGGAAGTGAACACTGAAGCTTTCTTT	CASSRGALLLWEVNTEAFF
TRBD2	-	TRBV14	TRBJ2-5	TGTGCCAGCAGCCATGCGGCGGGAGAGGGGACCCAGTACTTC	CASSHAAGEGTQYF
-	few	TRBV28	TRBJ2-7	TGTGCCAGCAGTTTAGGAGCCTCAGGGAATTACGAGCAGTACTTC	CASSLGASGNYEQYF
-	few	TRBV11-2	TRBJ2-7	TGTGCCAGCAGCTTGTCGCGGAGCTCCTACGAGCAGTACTTC	CASSLSRSSYEQYF
TRBD2	-	TRBV28	TRBJ2-1	TGTGCCAGCAGGGGGGGTAGCGGGAGGGCCAGCTGGAATGAGCAGTTCTTC	CASRGGSGRASWNEQFF
-	-	TRBV6-5	TRBJ1-2	TGTGCCAGCAGTTACAGAACAGGGTACGGCTACACCTTC	CASSYRTGYGYTF
TRBD1	-	TRBV6-5	TRBJ2-7	TGTGCCAGCAGTTACTCGCTAGGGGGCGCGTACGAGCAGTACTTC	CASSYSLGGAYEQYF
-	-	TRBV10-3	TRBJ2-3	TGTGCCATCAAAGCGAGGGGGGGACTATTCACAGATACGCAGTATTTT	CAIKARGGLFTDTQYF
-	-	TRBV21-1	TRBJ1-4	TGTGCCGCCCGGGGTGGACTGTTTTTT	CAARGGLFF
-	-	TRBV6-1	TRBJ2-7	TGTGCTAGCGGACTTTCCTACGAGCAGTACTTC	CASGLSYEQYF
TRBD1	-	TRBV19	TRBJ1-5	TGTGCCAGTAGGGGTGGACAGGGAGGTCAGCCCCAGCATTTT	CASRGGQGGQPQHF
-	-	TRBV7-2	TRBJ1-5	TGTGCCAGCAGCTTAGATGGGGGCAATAGCAATCAGCCCCAGCATTTT	CASSLDGGNSNQPQHF
-	few	TRBV9	TRBJ2-7	TGTGCCAGCAGCGTAGGCGCGGAACGCTACGAGCAGTACTTC	CASSVGAERYEQYF
TRBD1	-	TRBV5-6	TRBJ1-1	TGTGCCAGCAGCGTAGGGGGCCCTGAAGCTTTCTTT	CASSVGGPEAFF
-	few	TRBV4-1	TRBJ1-6	TGCGCCAGCAGCCAGGGTACCGGGACATCGGGGTCACCCCTCCACTTT	CASSQGTGTSGSPLHF
-	few	TRBV6-5	TRBJ1-2	TGTGCCAGCAGCGCCTCGGGGGGGGCCATCTATGGCTACACCTTC	CASSASGGAIYGYTF
TRBD1	-	TRBV30	TRBJ1-2	TGTGCCTGTAACAGGGGTAGCTATGGCTACACCTTC	CACNRGSYGYTF
-	-	TRBV9	TRBJ1-2	TGTGCCAGCAGCCACGGGGTCCCGATAGATGGCTACACCTTC	CASSHGVPIDGYTF
-	-	TRBV30	TRBJ2-1	TGTGCCTGGAAGGGGGACTATCGCGCCTACAATGAGCAGTTCTTC	CAWKGDYRAYNEQFF
-	-	TRBV19	TRBJ1-5	TGTGCCAGTAGGGGACACCGCGATCAGCCCCAGCATTTT	CASRGHRDQPQHF
-	-	TRBV4-1	TRBJ1-2	TGCGCCAGCAGCCAAGTCGGAGGGTTCGGTGGCTACACCTTC	CASSQVGGFGGYTF
-	-	TRBV7-3	TRBJ2-1	TGTGCCAGCAGCAAATATAGCAGTCTCTCCTACAATGAGCAGTTCTTC	CASSKYSSLSYNEQFF
-	-	TRBV25-1	TRBJ2-1	TGTGCCAGCAGTCGGCCCGGAGGTGCGCAGTTCTTC	CASSRPGGAQFF
TRBD2	-	TRBV15	TRBJ2-1	TGTGCCACCAGCACGAGTTCCGGGACTAGCACTTCTCGCGAGCAGTTCTTC	CATSTSSGTSTSREQFF
TRBD1	-	TRBV30	TRBJ2-7	TGTGCCTGGAGGGACAGGGCCAGCTCCTACGAGCAGTACTTC	CAWRDRASSYEQYF
TRBD1	-	TRBV27	TRBJ1-5	TGTGCCAGCAGTTTAAAGGGGGCGTTCAATCAGCCCCAGCATTTT	CASSLKGAFNQPQHF
-	-	TRBV29-1	TRBJ2-1	TGCAGCGCCCGAGTCCCCGAACACCAACGGGATAATGAGCAGTTCTTC	CSARVPEHQRDNEQFF
-	-	TRBV20-1	TRBJ2-1	TGCAGTGCACAGCCTTACAATGAGCAGTTCTTC	CSAQPYNEQFF
-	-	TRBV10-3	TRBJ2-3	TGTGCCATCAGTGAGCCCGCGCGGCTCCGCACAGATACGCAGTATTTT	CAISEPARLRTDTQYF
TRBD1	-	TRBV29-1	TRBJ1-2	TGCAGCGCCAGACAGGGAAGCGGCTACACCTTC	CSARQGSGYTF
-	-	TRBV2	TRBJ1-4	TGTGCCAGCAGCTCAAAAACGGGGGAGGGGACTGATGCAACTAATGAAAAACTGTTTTTT	CASSSKTGEGTDATNEKLFF
-	-	TRBV2	TRBJ2-1	TGTGCCAGCAGTGCGGACTCGAGCTCCTACAATGAGCAGTTCTTC	CASSADSSSYNEQFF
TRBD1	-	TRBV5-4	TRBJ1-2	TGTGCCAGCAGCTTACCGGGACAGACCTATGGCTACACCTTC	CASSLPGQTYGYTF